One T cell receptor (beta chain) is described in this entry. A much more abundant neighbour one base away suggests this may be a read error. Because the CDR3's place on the DNA is in doubt, the DNA is left out and the CDR3 is given as listed by TCRdb. The sample comes from a study of T cells in Graves' hyperthyroidism and ophthalmopathy. The TCR beta CDR3 regions underwent amplification using RNA transcripts as the source. HTBI primers were the set used in a first-round RT-PCR of the TCR CDR3. TCRdb passed the multiplex PCR reads through MiXCR, listing each CDR3 protein once. The sample yields hundreds of thousands of distinct CDR3 sequences, around 40% seen once. The study based diagnoses on clinical symptoms, serum thyroxine and TRAb, thyroid ultrasound and orbital computed tomography. Ends included, the CDR3 has 15 residues. CDR1 and CDR2 from the germline V gene are LNHNV and YYDKDF (reference sequence).

The rearrangement uses TRBV15 and TRBJ1-2. This TCR was recovered from a middle-aged woman with Graves' hyperthyroidism. The sequencing sample was made of blood. CDR3 sequence: CASSLAGGSFYGCTF.